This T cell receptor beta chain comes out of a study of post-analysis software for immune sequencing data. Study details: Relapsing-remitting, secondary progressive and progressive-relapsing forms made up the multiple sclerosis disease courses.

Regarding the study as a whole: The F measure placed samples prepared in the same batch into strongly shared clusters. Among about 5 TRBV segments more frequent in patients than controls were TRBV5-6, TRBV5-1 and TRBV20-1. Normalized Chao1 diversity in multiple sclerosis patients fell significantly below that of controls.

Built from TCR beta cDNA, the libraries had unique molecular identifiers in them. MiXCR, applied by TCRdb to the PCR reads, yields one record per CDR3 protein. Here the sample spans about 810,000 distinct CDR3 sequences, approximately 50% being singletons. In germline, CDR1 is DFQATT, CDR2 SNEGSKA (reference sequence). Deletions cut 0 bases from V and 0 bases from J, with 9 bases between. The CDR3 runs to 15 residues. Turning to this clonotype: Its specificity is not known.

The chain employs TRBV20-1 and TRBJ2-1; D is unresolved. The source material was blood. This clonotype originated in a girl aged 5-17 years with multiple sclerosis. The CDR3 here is CSARDKWSSYNEQFF. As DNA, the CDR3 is TGCAGTGCTAGAGATAAGTGGAGCTCCTACAATGAGCAGTTCTTC.